Detailed here is one T cell receptor beta chain. This record belongs to a study of shared clonotypes between healthy human individuals. Germline CDR1 reads SGHAT; CDR2 reads FQNNGV. CDR3 length: 14 residues. The V end was cut by 5 bases, the J end by 0 bases, with 10 bases between. The assay was immunoSEQ multiplex PCR, and TCRdb's table has in-frame clones only and misses some. The sample includes 2 million to 2.5 million clones, about 94% seen only once; the top ten take about 1.1%. CD45RO-negative CD8 cells positively selected for CCR7 made up the naive population, which excluded terminally differentiated effector memory CD45RA+ cells.

V gene TRBV11-2 combines with J gene TRBJ2-5; unclear D gene. The source is a man in his late teens or twenties in good health. The sample consisted of naive CD8+ T cells sorted from blood. Here the CDR3 DNA reads TGTGCCAGCAGCACATACGGGTACCAAGAGACCCAGTACTTC. Its translation is CASSTYGYQETQYF.